A single sample is the source of the 27 T cell receptor beta chains below, sequenced in a study of blood T cell repertoires in COVID-19. TCRdb's table, derived via immunoSEQ multiplex PCR, lists solely in-frame clones and lacks some. This table has over 200,000 clones, 91% appearing once. The specimen was PBMCs or T cells enriched from blood (not recorded which). These receptor sequences come from a human donor in a cohort exposed to, infected with or recovered from COVID-19 (not recorded which). The donor label of this sample is uncertain.

The chain links TRBV7-7 to TRBJ1-1, with a weak D call TRBD1 (5 bases). V was clipped by 5 bases and J by 4 bases, with 17 bases between them. Per germline, CDR1 SSHAT and CDR2 FNYEAQ (reference sequence). CDR3 length equals 15 residues. The CDR3 nucleotides read TGTGCCAGCAGCGGCGATCAAGGGGAACGCACTGAAGCTTTCTTT. This sequence encodes CASSGDQGERTEAFF. Drawing the rest from reference TRBV7-7 and TRBJ1-1, the complete variable domain is GAGVSQSPRYKVTKRGQDVTLRCDPISSHATLYWYQQALGQGPEFLTYFNYEAQPDKSGLPSDRFSAERPEGSISTLTIQRTEQRDSAMYRCASSGDQGERTEAFFGQGTRLTVV.

The chain combines TRBV5-1 with TRBJ2-7, with D tentatively TRBD1 (6 bases). Germline V gives CDR1 SGHRS, CDR2 YFSETQ. Trimming left V 0 bases short and J 3 bases short, with 19 bases between. The CDR3 is 17 residues long. The CDR3 sequence: CASSLGPGQMYDYEQYF. Written as DNA, the CDR3 is TGCGCCAGCAGCTTGGGCCCCGGACAGATGTACGACTACGAGCAGTACTTC.

The rearrangement joins TRBV24-1 to TRBJ2-2; possible D gene TRBD2, 5 bases. The germline gives CDR1 KGHDR, CDR2 SFDVKD. The CDR3 has 16 residues. The ends were cut back, 3 bases at V and 2 bases at J, with 12 bases in the middle. CDR3 residues: CATSDHGGPNTGELFF. Here the CDR3 DNA reads TGTGCCACCAGTGATCACGGAGGACCCAACACCGGGGAGCTGTTTTTT.

This clone was observed a few times. The chain couples TRBV29-1 to TRBJ1-1, with D possibly TRBD1 on 6 matching bases. V was cut by 4 bases and J by 4 bases, with 13 bases left in between. The CDR3 has 13 amino acids. Germline V gives CDR1 SQVTM, CDR2 ANQGSEA. The CDR3 region is CSVAMGARTEAFF. DNA of the CDR3: TGCAGCGTTGCCATGGGGGCTCGCACTGAAGCTTTCTTT.

V usage is TRBV12-5 and J usage is TRBJ1-1; the D gene is possibly TRBD1 (6 bases). The CDR3 totals 18 residues. Germline assignment: CDR1 LGHNT and CDR2 FRNRAP. Trimming left V 0 bases short and J 0 bases short, with 17 bases between. The chain's CDR3 is CASGLVLSGGGMNTEAFF. The CDR3 region has the DNA TGTGCTAGTGGTTTGGTACTATCGGGGGGCGGCATGAACACTGAAGCTTTCTTT.

The chain recombines TRBV6-6 with TRBJ1-2; 7 nucleotides line up with TRBD1. CDR1 MNHNY and CDR2 SVGAGI come from the germline V gene (reference sequence). Unmatched junction bases numbered 6, after V lost 6 bases and J lost 2 bases. The CDR3 contains 14 residues. The DNA of the CDR3 is TGTGCCAGCAGCTTGGGACAGCTAAACTATGGCTACACCTTC. It translates to CASSLGQLNYGYTF.

This clone occurred a few times. The chain has TRBV12-3 or TRBV12-4 and TRBJ1-5; no clear D gene. Trimming cost V 3 bases and J 12 bases, with 9 bases left between them. The CDR3 is 11 residues long. The CDR3 region has the DNA TGTGCCAGCAGTTTGACACGGGACCAGCATTTT. Amino acids: CASSLTRDQHF.

This rearrangement joins TRBV30 to TRBJ1-1, with 7 bases lining up with TRBD1. CDR3 size: 13 residues. Germline assignment: CDR1 GTSNPN and CDR2 SVGIG (reference sequence). Trimming took 6 bases from V and 5 from J; bases not matched to a gene: 9. The CDR3 here is CACKAGGRTEAFF. The CDR3 nucleotides read TGTGCCTGTAAGGCAGGGGGTCGGACTGAAGCTTTCTTT.

This sequence joins TRBV7-3 and TRBJ2-3, with D perhaps TRBD1 (6 bases). CDR3 size: 18 residues. V was cut by 2 bases and J by 4 bases, with 22 bases left in between. Germline CDR1 is SGHTA and CDR2 is FQGTGA. CDR3 bases: TGTGCCAGCAGCTTACTGGGGGATTTTGGGGCAGGGGCAGATACGCAGTATTTT. The encoded protein is CASSLLGDFGAGADTQYF.

V usage is TRBV20-1 and J usage is TRBJ1-6; unclear D gene. CDR1 is DFQATT, CDR2 SNEGSKA, per germline (reference sequence). V was pared by 3 bases and J by 9 bases, with 12 bases between. There are 13 residues in the CDR3. The CDR3 sequence is CSASILESSPLHF. CDR3 in DNA: TGCAGTGCTAGTATCCTCGAGAGTTCACCCCTCCACTTT.

This rearrangement joins TRBV18 to TRBJ1-2, with D possibly TRBD1 on 5 matching bases. Trimming removed 1 base from V and 0 bases from J, with 9 bases in between. Germline loops: CDR1 KGHSH, CDR2 LQKENI. The CDR3 length is 15 residues. CDR3 DNA: TGTGCCAGCTCACCACGGGGGGACCCTAACTATGGCTACACCTTC. Translation: CASSPRGDPNYGYTF.

This clone was counted a single time. The chain links TRBV4-2 to TRBJ2-1, with 10 bases identical to TRBD2. The CDR3 consists of 16 residues. Trimming removed 1 base from V and 8 bases from J; junction bases left unmatched: 8. Germline CDR1 LGHNA, CDR2 YNFKEQ. CDR3 residues: CASSQGGGLAGDEQFF. The DNA of the CDR3 is TGTGCCAGCAGCCAAGGGGGCGGGCTAGCGGGAGATGAGCAGTTCTTC.

The chain is built from TRBV2 and TRBJ2-5, with D perhaps matching TRBD1 (6 bases). The germline V gene has CDR1 SNHLY and CDR2 FYNNEI. The CDR3 loop spans 15 amino acids. The V gene lost 1 base and the J gene lost 3 bases, with 12 bases spanning the gap. This CDR3 reads CASSEGRGFKETQYF. In DNA form, the CDR3 reads TGTGCCAGCAGTGAAGGCAGGGGCTTCAAAGAGACCCAGTACTTC.

J is TRBJ2-5 and V is TRBV6-5, with D perhaps matching TRBD2 (6 bases). CDR3 length: 13 amino acids. V dropped 7 bases and J dropped 0 bases, with 9 bases sitting between them. Germline V CDR1 and CDR2: MNHEY, SVGAGI. CDR3 region: CASTRDYQETQYF. CDR3 sequence (DNA): TGTGCCAGCACGAGGGACTACCAAGAGACCCAGTACTTC.

This chain joins TRBV6-1 and TRBJ1-1; tentative D call: TRBD1 (5 bases). This CDR3 spans 14 amino acids. V was cut by 1 base and J by 1 base, with 7 bases left in between. From germline, CDR1 is MNHNS and CDR2 SASEGT. Here the CDR3 reads CASSEGGWNTEAFF. The CDR3 coding sequence is TGTGCCAGCAGTGAAGGGGGCTGGAACACTGAAGCTTTCTTT.

This chain links TRBV7-9 with TRBJ2-5; no definite D call. The CDR3 runs to 13 residues. Germline-derived CDR1 and CDR2 are SEHNR and FQNEAQ (reference sequence). V lost 2 bases, J lost 4 bases, and 8 bases lay in between. The CDR3, as DNA: TGTGCCAGCAGCTTACCGTCCGGAGAGACCCAGTACTTC. This sequence encodes CASSLPSGETQYF.

J is TRBJ2-7 and V is TRBV14, with a tentative D call TRBD2 (7 bases). The CDR3 totals 16 residues. V lost 3 bases and J 4 bases, leaving 19 bases between the germline ends. CDR1 and CDR2 from the germline V gene are SGHDN and FVKESK. DNA of the CDR3: TGTGCCAGCAGCCATCGAACGCGGGGGCGAAGATACGAGCAGTACTTC. Residues: CASSHRTRGRRYEQYF.

For this clone: Different DNA sequences within this sample yield the same CDR3. The chain recombines TRBV5-5 with TRBJ1-5; unclear D gene. Per germline, CDR1 SGHKS and CDR2 YYEKEE (reference sequence). The CDR3 contains 12 residues. V was cut by 0 bases and J by 10 bases, with 8 bases left in between. CDR3 residues: CASSLGGEPQHF. The CDR3 DNA follows: TGTGCCAGCAGCTTGGGAGGAGAACCCCAGCATTTT.

The V gene is TRBV3-1 (or the pseudogene TRBV3-2), the J gene TRBJ1-1; D unresolved. The CDR3 contains 14 residues. From germline, CDR1 is LGHDT and CDR2 YNNKEL (reference sequence). The V end lost 1 base, the J end lost 5 bases, and 11 bases lay between the germline ends. In nucleotides, the CDR3 is TGTGCCAGCAGCCAAGTTAGAGAGGGAACTGAAGCTTTCTTT. It codes for CASSQVREGTEAFF.

V and J are TRBV21-1 and TRBJ1-3; TRBD1 is the table's D call, not checked against the DNA. TRBV21-1 is noted as a pseudogene. CDR3 length equals 20 residues. The CDR3 nucleotides read TGTGCCAGCAGCAAAGTGTCGGACAGCGAAACGACTATCTCTGGAAACACCATATATTTT. This translates into CASSKVSDSETTISGNTIYF.

The chain recombines TRBV29-1 with TRBJ1-2; TRBD1 matches at 10 bases. V lost 6 bases to trimming and J lost 4 bases; unmatched junction nucleotides: 23. The CDR3 has 19 amino acids. The germline V gene has CDR1 SQVTM and CDR2 ANQGSEA. CDR3 DNA: TGCAGCGTCTTAACCTCCGGGACAGGGGTGAGTGAACAACCCTATGGCTACACCTTC. Translation: CSVLTSGTGVSEQPYGYTF.

The chain combines TRBV5-5 with TRBJ2-1; D is possibly TRBD2 (7 bases). The germline gives CDR1 SGHKS, CDR2 YYEKEE (reference sequence). This CDR3 contains 16 residues. Trimming shortened V by 2 bases and J by 2 bases, and 14 bases separated the two germline ends. The CDR3 spells CASSFWAGAAYNEQFF. The CDR3 DNA is TGTGCCAGCAGCTTTTGGGCGGGGGCAGCCTACAATGAGCAGTTCTTC.

The genes are TRBV9 and TRBJ1-5, with TRBD1 as a possible D gene (6 bases). Germline assignment: CDR1 SGDLS and CDR2 YYNGEE. This CDR3 spans 16 amino acids. Trimming removed 4 bases at V and 9 bases at J, with 23 bases between. CDR3 sequence (DNA): TGTGCCAGCAGCCCCCGTGTGGACAGCTCAATCATGCCCCAGCATTTT. Translating it yields CASSPRVDSSIMPQHF.

This chain links TRBV7-2 with TRBJ2-5; D gene uncertain. Germline assignment: CDR1 SGHTA and CDR2 FQGNSA. The CDR3 is 14 amino acids. Trimming shortened V by 5 bases and J by 1 base, and 11 bases separated the two germline ends. The CDR3 coding sequence is TGTGCCAGCAGCCCCGAGGCCACCCAAGAGACCCAGTACTTC. Residues: CASSPEATQETQYF.

The chain is built from TRBV12-5 and TRBJ1-5; D is possibly TRBD1 (5 bases). Germline V gives CDR1 LGHNT, CDR2 FRNRAP. The V gene lost 3 bases and the J gene lost 0 bases, with 27 bases spanning the gap. The CDR3 runs 21 residues. CDR3 sequence: CASGFTRLTETKTDSNQPQHF. The CDR3 bases are TGTGCTAGTGGTTTTACGAGATTGACAGAAACAAAGACGGATAGCAATCAGCCCCAGCATTTT.

As DNA, the CDR3 is TGTGCCAGCAGTTACGCAGTGGACAGTGGGGGTTTGAAGCAGTACTTC. Protein sequence: CASSYAVDSGGLKQYF. The chain joins TRBV6-5 to TRBJ2-7; a weak D match, TRBD1 (6 bases). This CDR3 is 16 amino acids long. Germline CDR1 and CDR2: MNHEY and SVGAGI. Trimming pared 2 bases from V and 8 bases from J, leaving 22 bases between.

The CDR3 loop reads CASRSVVDYEQYF. In nucleotides, the CDR3 is TGTGCCAGCAGGAGCGTCGTGGACTACGAGCAGTACTTC. This rearrangement joins TRBV6-6 to TRBJ2-7, with D hard to call. V was clipped by 6 bases and J by 3 bases, with 12 bases between them. The CDR3 loop spans 13 amino acids. The germline V gene has CDR1 MNHNY and CDR2 SVGAGI (reference sequence).